A selection of T cell receptor beta chains follows, all from one sample in a study of identical twins. Each CDR3 protein gets one entry after TCRdb re-called the 5' RACE reads with MiXCR. Of around 470,000 distinct CDR3 sequences listed, 14% are singletons. This sample also belongs to another study, concerning yellow fever vaccine responses in identical twins.

What was sequenced was CD4+ T cells sorted from blood. These receptors came from a woman between 18 and 30 years old in good health. Both conserved end residues are part of each CDR3. D genes are given only for firm matches. Clone size appears in some rows only: once, few, many, or a class for an expanded clone.

>few|TRBV20-1|11|-
CSASWTGELFF
>-|TRBV7-9|16|TRBD1
CASSLTGDRGTYEQYF
>few|TRBV7-9|14|TRBD2
CASSLGTSGRDGFF
>few|TRBV9|18|-
CASSVGFPGPGSYNEQFF
>few|TRBV20-1|15|-
CSARDPSTSTDTQYF
>-|TRBV2|17|TRBD1
CASSGELQTGSTGELFF
>many|TRBV6-2/TRBV6-3|12|-
CASGRSSYEQYF
>-|TRBV7-9|17|-
CASSVPGQGSNTGELFF
>few|TRBV20-1|15|TRBD2
CSARGNSGLRYEQYF
>few|TRBV20-1|13|-
CSARRPSTDTQYF
>once|TRBV5-6|16|TRBD2
CASSLVFLAGRNEQFF
>few|TRBV2|14|-
CASSEGSYNSPLHF
>-|TRBV7-2|14|-
CASSWTERIDTQYF
>-|TRBV9|17|TRBD2
CASSVDDPGGLEYEQYF
>-|TRBV2|16|TRBD1
CASSHSNTGVVGEQYF
>few|TRBV4-3|17|-
CASSQTIWSEPNNEQFF
>few|TRBV29-1|12|-
CSGGVTSGEQYF
>once|TRBV19|15|TRBD2
CASSLAGEAYNEQFF
>-|TRBV2|14|-
CASSTLDGQETQYF
>few|TRBV7-9|16|TRBD1
CASSLGTGPNTGELFF
>many|TRBV28|18|-
CASSLSNGGRGSTDTQYF
>-|TRBV7-8|15|TRBD1
CASSNGQQGNSPLHF